One sample yielded the 21 T cell receptor beta chains listed below, sequenced in a study of blood T cell repertoires in COVID-19. TCRdb's copy holds only in-frame clones and misses some; the assay was immunoSEQ multiplex PCR. The table shows roughly 150,000 clones, with about 84% occurring only once. Source material: PBMCs or T cells enriched from blood (not recorded which). Receptors were obtained from a middle-aged woman with acute COVID-19.

The chain recombines TRBV5-1 with TRBJ2-1; D might be TRBD1 (5 bases). Trimming took 0 bases from V and 0 from J, leaving 10 bases between them. The CDR3 has 16 amino acids. The germline V gene has CDR1 SGHRS and CDR2 YFSETQ. In DNA, the CDR3 is TGCGCCAGCAGCTTGGGGACAACCCGCTCCTACAATGAGCAGTTCTTC. Its translation: CASSLGTTRSYNEQFF.

This chain links TRBV10-3 with TRBJ2-3; 7 nucleotides match TRBD2. Germline assignment: CDR1 ENHRY and CDR2 SYGVKD. V was clipped by 6 bases and J by 5 bases; unmatched bases: 2. The CDR3 loop spans 12 amino acids. In DNA, the CDR3 is TGTGCCATCAGCATAGCGGGAGATACGCAGTATTTT. Its protein is CAISIAGDTQYF.

The genes are TRBV29-1 and TRBJ1-1; 9 nucleotides agree with TRBD1. The CDR3 extends over 13 amino acids. V shed 6 bases and J 4 bases; nucleotides not matched to a gene: 6. CDR1 is SQVTM, CDR2 ANQGSEA, per germline. CDR3 protein: CSVTGQGGTEAFF. CDR3 coding DNA: TGCAGCGTAACGGGACAGGGCGGCACTGAAGCTTTCTTT.

CDR3 amino acids: CARSQAGTSCVGYNEQFF. In nucleotides, the CDR3 is TGTGCCAGAAGCCAGGCCGGGACTAGCTGCGTCGGGTACAATGAGCAGTTCTTC. The chain couples TRBV7-5 to TRBJ2-1; the DNA was not compared with TRBD2, the D call given in the table. TRBV7-5 is an annotated pseudogene. The CDR3 sequence is 18 residues long.

The gene calls are TRBV3-1 (or the pseudogene TRBV3-2) and TRBJ1-2, with D unresolved. Per germline, CDR1 LGHDT and CDR2 YNNKEL (reference sequence). Trimming took off 4 bases at V and 8 bases at J, with 14 bases between the two ends. The CDR3 is 13 residues long. CDR3 coding DNA: TGTGCCAGCAGCCTCTTATCCACTTGGGGCTACACCTTC. It specifies CASSLLSTWGYTF.

The V gene is TRBV12-3 or TRBV12-4, the J gene TRBJ1-2, with D uncertain. The CDR3 runs to 12 residues. Trimming left V 8 bases short and J 8 bases short, with 15 bases between. This CDR3 reads CASRGVLGGYTF. As DNA, the CDR3 is TGTGCCAGCCGCGGAGTCCTTGGAGGCTACACCTTC.

This chain uses TRBV2 with TRBJ2-3, with 7 bases fitting TRBD2. V shed 4 bases and J 4 bases; nucleotides not matched to a gene: 8. This CDR3 is 15 amino acids long. The germline gives CDR1 SNHLY, CDR2 FYNNEI. CDR3 DNA: TGTGCCAGCAGTGGTGGACTAGGAAGGGCAGATACGCAGTATTTT. It yields the protein CASSGGLGRADTQYF.

This sequence joins TRBV6-5 and TRBJ1-2; D possibly corresponds to TRBD1 (5 bases). CDR3 length: 13 amino acids. Deletions cut 4 bases from V and 5 bases from J, with 11 bases between. Germline CDR1 and CDR2: MNHEY and SVGAGI. CDR3: CASSSATAYGYTF. The CDR3 DNA follows: TGTGCCAGCAGTTCCGCGACAGCTTATGGCTACACCTTC.

The sample holds one count of this clone. The chain is built from TRBV9 and TRBJ1-2; 8 nucleotides align to TRBD1. Germline V gives CDR1 SGDLS, CDR2 YYNGEE. The V segment lost 8 bases and the J segment 4 bases; nucleotides outside the gene matches: 10. The CDR3 totals 14 residues. CDR3 sequence reads: CASGRDRSSYGYTF. The CDR3 DNA reads as TGTGCCAGTGGCAGGGACAGGTCTTCCTATGGCTACACCTTC. The entire variable domain, with the rest obtained from reference TRBV9 and TRBJ1-2, is as follows: DSGVTQTPKHLITATGQRVTLRCSPRSGDLSVYWYQQSLDQGLQFLIQYYNGEERAKGNILERFSAQQFPDLHSELNLSSLELGDSALYFCASGRDRSSYGYTFGSGTRLTVV.

The gene calls are TRBV5-4 and TRBJ1-1; no firm D call. This CDR3 has 16 residues. Germline loops: CDR1 SGHNT, CDR2 YYREEE (reference sequence). Trimming took off 3 bases at V and 2 bases at J, with 17 bases between the two ends. The CDR3: CASSSNPSNINTEAFF. The CDR3 DNA reads TGTGCCAGCAGCTCAAACCCCTCAAACATCAACACTGAAGCTTTCTTT. Filled out from reference TRBV5-4 and TRBJ1-1, the complete variable domain reads ETGVTQSPTHLIKTRGQQVTLRCSSQSGHNTVSWYQQALGQGPQFIFQYYREEENGRGNFPPRFSGLQFPNYSSELNVNALELDDSALYLCASSSNPSNINTEAFFGQGTRLTVV.

This clone occurred once. This chain connects TRBV19 to TRBJ1-2, with D possibly being TRBD1 (6 bases). V lost 4 bases and J 11 bases, leaving 20 bases between the germline ends. Germline CDR1 is LNHDA and CDR2 is SQIVND (reference sequence). The CDR3 is made up of 14 amino acids. The CDR3 region has the DNA TGTGCCAGTAGTAGTGACCGGGACACCTTACTTTACACCTTC. This gives the protein CASSSDRDTLLYTF.

The chain employs TRBV24-1 and TRBJ2-3; tentatively, D is TRBD2 (5 bases). Germline loops: CDR1 KGHDR, CDR2 SFDVKD. This CDR3 has 13 residues. V was cut by 9 bases and J by 0 bases, with 9 bases left in between. CDR3 loop: CATGSGSTDTQYF. CDR3 nucleotides: TGTGCCACCGGGAGCGGAAGCACAGATACGCAGTATTTT.

In DNA form, the CDR3 reads TGTGCCACCCTAGCGGGATACAATGAGCAGTTCTTC. The encoded protein is CATLAGYNEQFF. The chain joins TRBV6-5 to TRBJ2-1; the match to TRBD2 covers 9 bases. CDR3 length: 12 amino acids. V was clipped by 10 bases and J by 4 bases; unmatched bases: 2. Germline V CDR1 and CDR2: MNHEY, SVGAGI.

The chain joins TRBV13 to TRBJ1-4, with D maybe TRBD1 (5 bases). The V end lost 4 bases, the J end lost 0 bases, and 15 bases lay between the germline ends. The CDR3 spans 17 residues. Germline CDR1 and CDR2: PRHDT and FYEKMQ (reference sequence). Here the CDR3 reads CASSSKQVPATNEKLFF. In DNA form, the CDR3 reads TGTGCCAGCAGCTCGAAACAGGTTCCCGCAACTAATGAAAAACTGTTTTTT.

The chain links TRBV11-2 to TRBJ1-6; 8 bases align to TRBD1. CDR1 is SGHAT, CDR2 FQNNGV, per germline. This CDR3 contains 14 residues. With V trimmed by 1 base and J by 7 bases, 0 bases remained unmatched. The CDR3 coding sequence is TGTGCCAGCAGCTTAGCAGGGGGCAATTCACCCCTCCACTTT. Translating it yields CASSLAGGNSPLHF. The full variable domain, with the rest looked up from reference TRBV11-2 and TRBJ1-6, is EAGVAQSPRYKIIEKRQSVAFWCNPISGHATLYWYQQILGQGPKLLIQFQNNGVVDDSQLPKDRFSAERLKGVDSTLKIQPAKLEDSAVYLCASSLAGGNSPLHFGNGTRLTVT.

In DNA form, the CDR3 reads TGTGCCAGCAGCCAGCCGGAGCGTGGGGCCAAAAACATTCAGTACTTC. Protein product: CASSQPERGAKNIQYF. The genes are TRBV3-1 (or the pseudogene TRBV3-2) and TRBJ2-4; no definite D call. The CDR3 spans 16 residues. The ends were cut back, 3 bases at V and 1 base at J, with 13 bases in the middle. Germline lookup yields CDR1 LGHDT and CDR2 YNNKEL (reference sequence).

This clone is a singleton in its sample. The CDR3 sequence is CATSGTSGINEQFF. CDR3 bases: TGTGCCACCTCCGGGACTAGCGGGATCAATGAGCAGTTCTTC. The chain employs TRBV2 and TRBJ2-1; 13 positions match TRBD2. V was clipped by 10 bases and J by 6 bases; unmatched bases: 6. Germline V gives CDR1 SNHLY, CDR2 FYNNEI. The CDR3 is 14 amino acids.

This clone was found once. The J gene is TRBJ2-5, the V gene TRBV19; 9 bases match TRBD2. Germline CDR1 reads LNHDA; CDR2 reads SQIVND (reference sequence). V trimming: 1 base; J trimming: 5 bases; junction bases outside the gene matches: 11. This CDR3 comprises 17 residues. The CDR3 is CASSIGVIAGVGETQYF. In DNA form, the CDR3 reads TGTGCCAGTAGTATAGGGGTCATAGCGGGAGTCGGGGAGACCCAGTACTTC.

V and J are TRBV27 and TRBJ2-5, with D unclear. Germline V lookup: CDR1 MNHEY, CDR2 SMNVEV (reference sequence). This CDR3 has 14 residues. V gave up 3 bases and J gave up 2 bases, with 10 bases separating them. The CDR3 DNA is TGTGCCAGCAGTTTTAGAAACAGACAAGAGACCCAGTACTTC. Its protein product is CASSFRNRQETQYF.

The chain joins TRBV7-9 to TRBJ1-3; the D gene is possibly TRBD1 (5 bases). Trimming shortened V by 8 bases and J by 0 bases, and 17 bases separated the two germline ends. Germline CDR1 is SEHNR and CDR2 is FQNEAQ (reference sequence). The CDR3 sequence is 16 residues long. This CDR3 is CASGGADVSSGNTIYF. CDR3 nucleotide sequence: TGTGCCAGCGGAGGGGCAGACGTAAGCTCTGGAAACACCATATATTTT. Combining the CDR3 with reference TRBV7-9 and TRBJ1-3 gives the whole variable domain DTGVSQNPRHKITKRGQNVTFRCDPISEHNRLYWYRQTLGQGPEFLTYFQNEAQLEKSRLLSDRFSAERPKGSFSTLEIQRTEQGDSAMYLCASGGADVSSGNTIYFGEGSWLTVV.

The chain recombines TRBV30 with TRBJ2-5, with a weak D call TRBD1 (6 bases). V lost 3 bases, J lost 5 bases, and 13 bases lay in between. CDR3 length: 13 amino acids. Looked up from germline, CDR1 is GTSNPN and CDR2 is SVGIG (reference sequence). The CDR3 region has the DNA TGTGCCTGGAGCCTACAGGGTGGGGAGACCCAGTACTTC. The encoded protein is CAWSLQGGETQYF.